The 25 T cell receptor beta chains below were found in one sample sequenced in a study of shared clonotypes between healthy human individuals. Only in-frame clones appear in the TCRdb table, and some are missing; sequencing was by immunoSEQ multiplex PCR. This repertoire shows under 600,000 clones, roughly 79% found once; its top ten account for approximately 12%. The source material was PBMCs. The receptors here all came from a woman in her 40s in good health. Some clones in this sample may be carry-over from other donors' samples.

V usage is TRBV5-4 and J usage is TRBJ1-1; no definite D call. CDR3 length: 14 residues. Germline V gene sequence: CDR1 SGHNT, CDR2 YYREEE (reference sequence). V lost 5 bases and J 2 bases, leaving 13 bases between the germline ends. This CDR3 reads CASSSGLSNTEAFF. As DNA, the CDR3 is TGTGCCAGCAGTTCGGGCCTCTCAAACACTGAAGCTTTCTTT.

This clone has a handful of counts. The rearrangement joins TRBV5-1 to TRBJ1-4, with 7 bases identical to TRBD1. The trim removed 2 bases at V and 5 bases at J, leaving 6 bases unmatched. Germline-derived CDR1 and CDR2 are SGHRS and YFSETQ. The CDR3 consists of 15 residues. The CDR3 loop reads CASSFYRGSNEKLFF. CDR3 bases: TGCGCCAGCAGCTTTTACAGGGGATCAAATGAAAAACTGTTTTTT.

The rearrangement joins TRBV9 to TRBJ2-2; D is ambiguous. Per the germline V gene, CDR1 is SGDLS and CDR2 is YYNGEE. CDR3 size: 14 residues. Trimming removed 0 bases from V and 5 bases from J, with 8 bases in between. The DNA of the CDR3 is TGTGCCAGCAGCGTAGATTCAGCAACCGGGGAGCTGTTTTTT. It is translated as CASSVDSATGELFF.

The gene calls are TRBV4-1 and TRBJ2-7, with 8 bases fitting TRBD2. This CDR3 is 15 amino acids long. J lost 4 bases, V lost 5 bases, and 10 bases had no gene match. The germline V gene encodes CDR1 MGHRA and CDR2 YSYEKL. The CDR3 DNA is TGCGCCAGCAGCGTCGACTCGAGCGGGAGTTACGAGCAGTACTTC. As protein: CASSVDSSGSYEQYF.

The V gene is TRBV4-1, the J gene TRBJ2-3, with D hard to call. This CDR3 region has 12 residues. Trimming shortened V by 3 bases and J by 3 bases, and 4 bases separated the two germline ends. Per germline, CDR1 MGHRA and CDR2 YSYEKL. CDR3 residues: CASSHATDTQYF. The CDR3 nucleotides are TGCGCCAGCAGCCATGCGACAGATACGCAGTATTTT.

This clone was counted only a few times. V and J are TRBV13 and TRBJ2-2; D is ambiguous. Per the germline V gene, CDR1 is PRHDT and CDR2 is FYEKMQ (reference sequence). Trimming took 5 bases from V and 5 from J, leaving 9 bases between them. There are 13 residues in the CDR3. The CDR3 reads CASSPAATGELFF. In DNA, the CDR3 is TGTGCCAGCAGCCCCGCGGCAACCGGGGAGCTGTTTTTT.

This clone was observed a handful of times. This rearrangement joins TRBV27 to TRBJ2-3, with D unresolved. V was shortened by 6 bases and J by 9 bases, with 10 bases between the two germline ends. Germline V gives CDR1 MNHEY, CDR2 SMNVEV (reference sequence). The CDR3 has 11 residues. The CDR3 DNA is TGTGCCAGCAGAAAGGACCTGACGCAGTATTTT. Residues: CASRKDLTQYF.

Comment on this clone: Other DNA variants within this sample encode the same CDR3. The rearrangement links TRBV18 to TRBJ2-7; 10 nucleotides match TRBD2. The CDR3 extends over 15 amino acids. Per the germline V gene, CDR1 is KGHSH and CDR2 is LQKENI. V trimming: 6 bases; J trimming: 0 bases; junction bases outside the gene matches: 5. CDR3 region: CASSPSGGTSYEQYF. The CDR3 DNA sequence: TGTGCCAGCTCGCCTAGCGGGGGAACCTCCTACGAGCAGTACTTC.

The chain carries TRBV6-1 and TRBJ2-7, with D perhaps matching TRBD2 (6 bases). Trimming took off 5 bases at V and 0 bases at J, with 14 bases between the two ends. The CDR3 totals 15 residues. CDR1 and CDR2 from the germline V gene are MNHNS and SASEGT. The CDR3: CASSTTGTYSYEQYF. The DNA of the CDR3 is TGTGCCAGCAGTACAACCGGGACTTACTCCTACGAGCAGTACTTC.

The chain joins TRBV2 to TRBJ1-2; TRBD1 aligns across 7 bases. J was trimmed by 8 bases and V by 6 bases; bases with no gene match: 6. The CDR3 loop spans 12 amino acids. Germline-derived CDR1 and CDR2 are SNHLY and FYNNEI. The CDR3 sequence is CASSKDRIGYTF. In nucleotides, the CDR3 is TGTGCCAGCAGCAAGGACAGGATAGGCTACACCTTC.

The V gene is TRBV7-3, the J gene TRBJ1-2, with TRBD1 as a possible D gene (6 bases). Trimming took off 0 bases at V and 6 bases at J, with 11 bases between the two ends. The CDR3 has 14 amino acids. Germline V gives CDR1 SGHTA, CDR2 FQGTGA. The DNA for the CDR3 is TGTGCCAGCAGCTTAACACAGGGATCCCATGGCTACACCTTC. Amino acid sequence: CASSLTQGSHGYTF.

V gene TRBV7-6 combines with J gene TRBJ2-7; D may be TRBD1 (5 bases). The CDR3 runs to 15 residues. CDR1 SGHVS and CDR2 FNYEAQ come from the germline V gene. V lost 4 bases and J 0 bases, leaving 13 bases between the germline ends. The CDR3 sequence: CASSSPQGGSYEQYF. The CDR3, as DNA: TGTGCCAGCAGCTCTCCTCAGGGTGGCTCCTACGAGCAGTACTTC.

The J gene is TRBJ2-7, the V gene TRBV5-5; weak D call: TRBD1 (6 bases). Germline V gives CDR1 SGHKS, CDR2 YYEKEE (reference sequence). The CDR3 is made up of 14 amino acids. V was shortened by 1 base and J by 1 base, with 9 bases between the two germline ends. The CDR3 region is CASSLTGSSYEQYF. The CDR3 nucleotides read TGTGCCAGCAGCTTGACAGGGTCGTCCTACGAGCAGTACTTC.

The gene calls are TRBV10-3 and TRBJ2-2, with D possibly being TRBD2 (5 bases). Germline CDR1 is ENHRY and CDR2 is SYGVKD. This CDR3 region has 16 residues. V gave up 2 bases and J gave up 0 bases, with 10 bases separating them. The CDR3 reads CAISEMGAANTGELFF. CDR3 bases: TGTGCCATCAGTGAGATGGGAGCGGCGAACACCGGGGAGCTGTTTTTT.

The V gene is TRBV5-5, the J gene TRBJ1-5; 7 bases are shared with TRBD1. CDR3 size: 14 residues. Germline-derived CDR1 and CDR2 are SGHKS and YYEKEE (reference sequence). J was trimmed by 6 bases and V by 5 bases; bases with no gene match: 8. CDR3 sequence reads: CASSTNRGGQPQHF. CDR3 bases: TGTGCCAGCAGTACCAACAGGGGAGGTCAGCCCCAGCATTTT.

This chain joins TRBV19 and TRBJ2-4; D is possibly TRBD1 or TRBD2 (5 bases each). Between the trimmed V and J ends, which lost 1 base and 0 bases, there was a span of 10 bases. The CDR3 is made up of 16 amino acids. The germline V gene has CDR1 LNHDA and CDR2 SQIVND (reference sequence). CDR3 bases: TGTGCCAGTAGTATAGGGGCAGGGACAGCCAAAAACATTCAGTACTTC. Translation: CASSIGAGTAKNIQYF.

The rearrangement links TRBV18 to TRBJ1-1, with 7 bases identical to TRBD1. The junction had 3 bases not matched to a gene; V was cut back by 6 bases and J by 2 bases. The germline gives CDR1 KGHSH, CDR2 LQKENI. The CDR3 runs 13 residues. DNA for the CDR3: TGTGCCAGCTCCCGAGGGGGCAACACTGAAGCTTTCTTT. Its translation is CASSRGGNTEAFF.

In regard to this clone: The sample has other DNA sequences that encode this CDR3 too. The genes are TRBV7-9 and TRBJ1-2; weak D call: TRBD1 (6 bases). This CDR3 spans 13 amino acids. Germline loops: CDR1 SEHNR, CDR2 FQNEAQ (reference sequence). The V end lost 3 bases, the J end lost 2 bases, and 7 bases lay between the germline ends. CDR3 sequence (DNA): TGTGCCAGCAGCTTTGGACAGAACTATGGCTACACCTTC. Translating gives CASSFGQNYGYTF. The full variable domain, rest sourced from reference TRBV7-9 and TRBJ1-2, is DTGVSQNPRHKITKRGQNVTFRCDPISEHNRLYWYRQTLGQGPEFLTYFQNEAQLEKSRLLSDRFSAERPKGSFSTLEIQRTEQGDSAMYLCASSFGQNYGYTFGSGTRLTVV.

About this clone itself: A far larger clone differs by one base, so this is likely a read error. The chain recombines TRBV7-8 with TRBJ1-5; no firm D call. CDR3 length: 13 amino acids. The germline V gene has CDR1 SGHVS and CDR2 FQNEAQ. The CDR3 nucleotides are TGTGCCGGCAGCCCCCCGGGTGGTCAGCCCCAGCATTTT. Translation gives CAGSPPGGQPQHF. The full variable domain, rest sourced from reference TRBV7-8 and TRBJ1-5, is GAGVSQSPRYKVAKRGQDVALRCDPISGHVSLFWYQQALGQGPEFLTYFQNEAQLDKSGLPSDRFFAERPEGSVSTLKIQRTQQEDSAVYLCAGSPPGGQPQHFGDGTRLSIL.

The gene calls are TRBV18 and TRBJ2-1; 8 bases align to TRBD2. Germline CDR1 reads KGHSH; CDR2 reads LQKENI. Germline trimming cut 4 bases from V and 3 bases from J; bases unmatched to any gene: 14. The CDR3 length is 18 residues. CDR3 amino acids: CASSLLPSGGPGYNEQFF. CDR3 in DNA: TGTGCCAGCTCACTCCTCCCCTCGGGAGGGCCGGGCTACAATGAGCAGTTCTTC.

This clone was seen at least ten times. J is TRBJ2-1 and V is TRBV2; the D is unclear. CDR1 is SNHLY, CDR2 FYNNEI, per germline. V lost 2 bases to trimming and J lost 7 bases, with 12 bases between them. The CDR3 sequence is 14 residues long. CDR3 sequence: CASSERWEGNEQFF. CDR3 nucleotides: TGTGCCAGCAGTGAAAGGTGGGAAGGGAATGAGCAGTTCTTC.

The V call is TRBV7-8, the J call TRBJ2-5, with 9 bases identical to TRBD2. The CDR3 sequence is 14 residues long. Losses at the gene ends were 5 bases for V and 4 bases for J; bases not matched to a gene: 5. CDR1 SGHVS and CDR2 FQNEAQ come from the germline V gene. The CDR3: CASSPVAGVETQYF. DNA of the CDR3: TGTGCCAGCAGCCCAGTAGCGGGAGTAGAGACCCAGTACTTC.

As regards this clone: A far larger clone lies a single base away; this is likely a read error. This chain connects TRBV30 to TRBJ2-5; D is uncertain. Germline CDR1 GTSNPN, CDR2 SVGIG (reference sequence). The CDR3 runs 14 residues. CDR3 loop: CAWGVIGNLGTQYF. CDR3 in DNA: TGTGCCTGGGGTGTAATCGGCAACCTTGGGACCCAGTACTTC.

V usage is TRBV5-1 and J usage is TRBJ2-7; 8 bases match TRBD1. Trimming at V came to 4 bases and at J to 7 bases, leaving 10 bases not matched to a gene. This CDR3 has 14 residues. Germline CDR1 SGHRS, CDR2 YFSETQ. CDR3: CASSPSQGAKEQYF. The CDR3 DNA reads TGCGCCAGCAGCCCTAGTCAGGGGGCGAAGGAGCAGTACTTC. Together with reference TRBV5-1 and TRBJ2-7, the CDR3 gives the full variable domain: KAGVTQTPRYLIKTRGQQVTLSCSPISGHRSVSWYQQTPGQGLQFLFEYFSETQRNKGNFPGRFSGRQFSNSRSEMNVSTLELGDSALYLCASSPSQGAKEQYFGPGTRLTVT.

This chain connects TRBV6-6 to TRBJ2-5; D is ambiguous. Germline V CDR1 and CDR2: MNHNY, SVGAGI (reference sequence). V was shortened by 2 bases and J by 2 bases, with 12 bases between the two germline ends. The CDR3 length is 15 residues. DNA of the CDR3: TGTGCCAGCAGTTACCCGCGGTCTACTCAAGAGACCCAGTACTTC. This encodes CASSYPRSTQETQYF.